Listed below are T cell receptor beta chains from one sample, sequenced in a study of human versus mouse CDR3 diversity and MHC coevolution. TCRdb's copy holds only in-frame clones and misses some; the assay was immunoSEQ multiplex PCR. The table shows more than 60,000 clones, with around 93% occurring only once. The sample was naive CD4+ T cells from blood. These receptors all stem from a person aged 25 to 75 in good health. Both conserved end residues are part of each CDR3. The order of the fields is J gene, V gene, CDR3 protein.

TRBJ1-2 TRBV11-2 CASSLSIANYGYTF
TRBJ1-1 TRBV28 CASSPYRTRGTEAFF
TRBJ1-5 TRBV18 CASSGDLNQPQHF
TRBJ1-1 TRBV6-1 CASSESINRRTEAFF
NA TRBV10-3 CAIGKDYQGVEQYF
TRBJ2-1 TRBV27 CASLDRGGRLSGTSGYNEQFF
TRBJ2-3 TRBV28 CASSLVGARDHSTDTQYF
TRBJ2-5 TRBV5-1 CASSQGDSRETQYF
TRBJ2-7 TRBV5-6 CASSTVAGGRLYEQYF
TRBJ1-5 TRBV4-1 CASSQDEGQGYQPQHF
TRBJ2-7 TRBV30 CAWSVPFGTGGLSWLLTYEQYF
TRBJ1-1 TRBV6-5 CASRVFRGESTEAFF
TRBJ2-7 TRBV6-1 CASSAETVGEQYF
TRBJ1-1 TRBV2 CASSELAGFTEAFF
TRBJ1-3 TRBV18 CASSPTGSYTIYF
TRBJ2-1 TRBV6-5 CASSSFSGVPYNEQFF
TRBJ1-2 TRBV6-1 CASSQGVGFNYGYTF
TRBJ1-5 TRBV6-1 CASSVGFSNQPQHF
TRBJ2-1 TRBV7-9 CASSLDRSRDEFF
TRBJ1-2 TRBV21-1 CASRQGYYGYTF
TRBJ2-1 TRBV19 CASSISSGGGYEQFF
TRBJ1-1 TRBV18 CASSPPGQGGNTEAFF
TRBJ2-5 TRBV2 CASRKTSGSVETQYF
TRBJ1-2 TRBV21-1 CASHRGGGYTF
TRBJ1-6 TRBV7-6 CASSLGTDNSPLHF
TRBJ2-5 TRBV7-2 CASSLGMVGETQYF
TRBJ1-2 TRBV7-9 CASSTGQIYGYTF
TRBJ2-1 TRBV7-9 CASTLWDRSSNEQFF
TRBJ2-1 TRBV5-1 CASSLVGGLQFF
TRBJ1-1 TRBV28 CASSSLRQPPTEAFF
TRBJ2-1 TRBV9 CASSETSGGYNEQFF
TRBJ2-1 TRBV28 CASSLPAAAGVPEQFF
TRBJ1-5 TRBV30 CAWSYSGQAKNQPQHF
TRBJ2-3 TRBV25-1 CASRDRFTDTQYF
TRBJ1-1 TRBV30 CAWSIGQGASEAFF
TRBJ2-7 TRBV30 CAWSIGGEQYF
TRBJ1-2 TRBV5-4 CASSVLTESNYGYTF
TRBJ1-1 TRBV10-2 CASSQQGSGTEAFF